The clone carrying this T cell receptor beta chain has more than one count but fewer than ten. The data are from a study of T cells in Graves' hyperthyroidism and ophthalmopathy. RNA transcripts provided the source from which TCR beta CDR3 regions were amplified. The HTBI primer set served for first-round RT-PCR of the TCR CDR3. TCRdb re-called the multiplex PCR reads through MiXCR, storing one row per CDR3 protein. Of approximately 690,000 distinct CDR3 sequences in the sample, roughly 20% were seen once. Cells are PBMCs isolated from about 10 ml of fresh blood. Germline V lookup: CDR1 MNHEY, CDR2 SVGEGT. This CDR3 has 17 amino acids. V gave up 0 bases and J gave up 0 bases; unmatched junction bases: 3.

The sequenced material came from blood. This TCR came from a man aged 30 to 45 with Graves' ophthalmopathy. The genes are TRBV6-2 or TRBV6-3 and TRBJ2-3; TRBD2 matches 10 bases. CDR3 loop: CASSYSASGGSTDTQYF. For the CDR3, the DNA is TGTGCCAGCAGTTACTCGGCTAGCGGGGGCAGCACAGATACGCAGTATTTT.